These 14 T cell receptor beta chains came from one sample sequenced in a study of blood T cell repertoires in COVID-19. Profiled with immunoSEQ multiplex PCR; TCRdb holds only in-frame clones, not every one. The sample includes 65,000 to 90,000 clones, 86% seen only once; the top ten take over 20%. The material sequenced was peripheral blood. The receptors shown here come from a woman of 80 years or more in a cohort sampled during active or convalescent COVID-19.

This clone has a single count. The V gene is TRBV7-2, the J gene TRBJ1-2; D is ambiguous. Germline-derived CDR1 and CDR2 are SGHTA and FQGNSA. The CDR3 has 14 residues. Deletions cut 5 bases from V and 8 bases from J, with 18 bases between. The CDR3 DNA sequence: TGTGCCAGCAGCACCCCATCTGGGGAGGGCGGCTACACCTTC. Its protein is CASSTPSGEGGYTF.

V gene TRBV24-1 combines with J gene TRBJ1-5; 7 bases align to TRBD1. V was pared by 4 bases and J by 5 bases, with 4 bases of the junction left unmatched. Looked up from germline, CDR1 is KGHDR and CDR2 is SFDVKD. The CDR3 length is 14 residues. CDR3 nucleotide sequence: TGTGCCACCAGTGAGGACAGGTTTTATCAGCCCCAGCATTTT. Translating it yields CATSEDRFYQPQHF.

V usage is TRBV4-1 and J usage is TRBJ1-1; TRBD1 might be the D (5 bases). Trimming cost V 0 bases and J 8 bases, with 16 bases left between them. The CDR3 spans 15 residues. Germline CDR1 MGHRA, CDR2 YSYEKL. CDR3 residues: CASSQELTGSREAFF. The CDR3 bases are TGCGCCAGCAGCCAAGAGCTTACAGGCTCTCGCGAAGCTTTCTTT.

The gene calls are TRBV10-3 and TRBJ2-5; TRBD2 is a possible D gene (6 bases). V was pared by 0 bases and J by 14 bases, with 13 bases between. The germline V gene encodes CDR1 ENHRY and CDR2 SYGVKD. This CDR3 has 12 residues. The CDR3 here is CAISESEGSKYF. CDR3 nucleotide sequence: TGTGCCATCAGTGAGTCGGAGGGCTCGAAATACTTC.

CDR3 DNA: TGTGCCAGCAGCTTGGGTTTGGACAGAGCAACTTCTCAGCAGTACTTC. Translated: CASSLGLDRATSQQYF. The chain employs TRBV5-4 and TRBJ2-7; a possible D gene is TRBD1 (6 bases). This CDR3 region has 16 residues. V was pared by 0 bases and J by 8 bases, with 21 bases between. CDR1 is SGHNT, CDR2 YYREEE, per germline (reference sequence). The full variable domain, in which reference TRBV5-4 and TRBJ2-7 provide the parts outside the CDR3, is ETGVTQSPTHLIKTRGQQVTLRCSSQSGHNTVSWYQQALGQGPQFIFQYYREEENGRGNFPPRFSGLQFPNYSSELNVNALELDDSALYLCASSLGLDRATSQQYFGPGTRLTVT.

This sequence joins TRBV11-3 and TRBJ2-1, with 8 bases lining up with TRBD2. The germline gives CDR1 SGHNT, CDR2 YENEEA. V lost 1 base to trimming and J lost 4 bases; unmatched junction nucleotides: 3. The CDR3 spans 15 residues. The CDR3 bases are TGTGCCAGCAGCTTAGGGAGCGGGAGTTACAATGAGCAGTTCTTC. Translated: CASSLGSGSYNEQFF.

Only a few counts were recorded for this clone. The V and J genes are TRBV28 and TRBJ1-1; D is perhaps TRBD1 (5 bases). This CDR3 spans 13 amino acids. Trimming pared 10 bases from V and 2 bases from J, leaving 14 bases between. Germline CDR1 MDHEN, CDR2 SYDVKM. The CDR3 here is CATADSPNTEAFF. The CDR3 DNA sequence: TGTGCCACCGCTGACAGTCCAAACACTGAAGCTTTCTTT.

The chain recombines TRBV5-1 with TRBJ2-2; TRBD1 might be the D (6 bases). The germline V and J ends were trimmed by 4 bases and 6 bases, with 10 bases remaining between them. This CDR3 is built from 13 residues. Germline loops: CDR1 SGHRS, CDR2 YFSETQ. In nucleotides, the CDR3 is TGCGCCAGCAGCAACACAGGGTCCGGGGAGCTGTTTTTT. Translation: CASSNTGSGELFF. Full variable domain (outside the CDR3, taken from reference TRBV5-1 and TRBJ2-2): KAGVTQTPRYLIKTRGQQVTLSCSPISGHRSVSWYQQTPGQGLQFLFEYFSETQRNKGNFPGRFSGRQFSNSRSEMNVSTLELGDSALYLCASSNTGSGELFFGEGSRLTVL.

The chain uses TRBV2 and TRBJ2-3; 8 positions agree with TRBD2. Germline V gene sequence: CDR1 SNHLY, CDR2 FYNNEI. This CDR3 spans 15 amino acids. The J segment lost 4 bases and the V segment lost 2 bases, leaving 5 bases of the junction unmatched. DNA for the CDR3: TGTGCCAGCAGTGAAAGGACTAGCAGCGCAGATACGCAGTATTTT. Its translation is CASSERTSSADTQYF.

V gene TRBV15 combines with J gene TRBJ2-2, with TRBD1 matching over 7 bases. V trimming: 4 bases; J trimming: 4 bases; junction bases outside the gene matches: 12. CDR1 and CDR2 (germline): LNHNV, YYDKDF (reference sequence). The CDR3 loop spans 17 amino acids. The CDR3, as DNA: TGTGCCACCAGCACCAAGGGGGCATCTGATCCCACCGGGGAGCTGTTTTTT. Protein: CATSTKGASDPTGELFF.

The chain uses TRBV11-3 and TRBJ1-3, with 7 bases that match TRBD1. Per germline, CDR1 SGHNT and CDR2 YENEEA. CDR3 size: 14 residues. The ends lost 5 bases at V and 1 base at J; junction bases unmatched: 2. The CDR3 coding sequence is TGTGCCAGCAGCCGACAGGGTTCTGGAAACACCATATATTTT. It is translated as CASSRQGSGNTIYF.

The chain couples TRBV3-1 (or the pseudogene TRBV3-2) to TRBJ2-7, with D perhaps TRBD2 (7 bases). The CDR3 is 14 amino acids. With 0 bases removed from V and 7 bases from J, the gap between germline ends came to 13 bases. In germline, CDR1 is LGHDT, CDR2 YNNKEL (reference sequence). The chain's CDR3 is CASSQDLGGREQYF. The CDR3 DNA sequence: TGTGCCAGCAGCCAAGATCTCGGGGGGCGGGAGCAGTACTTC.

The chain couples TRBV7-9 to TRBJ1-1; 7 nucleotides line up with TRBD1. This CDR3 comprises 15 residues. CDR1 is SEHNR, CDR2 FQNEAQ, per germline (reference sequence). The junction had 7 bases not matched to a gene; V was cut back by 5 bases and J by 1 base. The CDR3 DNA reads as TGTGCCAGCAGCCCAAGACGACAGGGGAACACTGAAGCTTTCTTT. Residues: CASSPRRQGNTEAFF.

This chain connects TRBV20-1 to TRBJ2-1; D unclear. V was pared by 6 bases and J by 3 bases, with 21 bases between. Germline V gives CDR1 DFQATT, CDR2 SNEGSKA (reference sequence). The CDR3 runs 16 residues. The CDR3 sequence is CSASSILQTYYNEQFF. CDR3 bases: TGCAGTGCCAGTTCCATCTTGCAGACATACTACAATGAGCAGTTCTTC.